This entry concerns a single T cell receptor beta chain. Its antigen remains unidentified. This sample is part of a study of shared clonotypes between healthy human individuals. Study in general: The donor group consisted of two women and a few men, aged 18 to 49.

Genomic DNA of each subset was evenly split across several immunoSEQ plates. Authors' methods: Junction-only sequences produced by ImmunoSEQ had no quality scores, so filtering differed. Libraries were prepared by immunoSEQ multiplex PCR; TCRdb keeps only in-frame clonotypes and omits some of them. From that table come the V and J calls and clone size; the DNA was used to work out D and trimming. Altogether about 2 million clones are present, approximately 94% being singletons, with the ten largest covering 1.2%. Per the germline V gene, CDR1 is LGHNA and CDR2 is YSLEER. Deletions cut 0 bases from V and 3 bases from J, with 11 bases between. This CDR3 is 15 amino acids long. Study-wide results and limits: Sequencing of the sorted subsets was shown by rarefaction to be incomplete despite large depth.

The naive CD8 subset, CD45RO-negative cells positively selected for CCR7, excluded terminally differentiated effector memory CD45RA+ cells. This TCR came from a man younger than 30 in good health. This chain links TRBV4-3 with TRBJ2-5; maybe TRBD2 (6 bases). Sequencing was performed on naive CD8+ T cells sorted from blood. CDR3 sequence reads: CASSQDGGGEETQYF. CDR3 in DNA: TGCGCCAGCAGCCAAGATGGAGGAGGGGAAGAGACCCAGTACTTC.